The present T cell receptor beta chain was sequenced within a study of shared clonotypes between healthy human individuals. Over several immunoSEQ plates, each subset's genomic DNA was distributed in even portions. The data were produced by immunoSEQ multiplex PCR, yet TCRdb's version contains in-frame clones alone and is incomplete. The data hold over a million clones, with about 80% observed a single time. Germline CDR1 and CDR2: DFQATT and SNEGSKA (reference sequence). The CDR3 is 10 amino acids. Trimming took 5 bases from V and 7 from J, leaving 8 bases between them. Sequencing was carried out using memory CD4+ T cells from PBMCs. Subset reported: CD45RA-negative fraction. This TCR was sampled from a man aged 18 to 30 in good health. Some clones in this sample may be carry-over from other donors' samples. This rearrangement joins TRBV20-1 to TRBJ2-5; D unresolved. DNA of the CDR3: TGCAGTGCTCCTCGGACGACCCAGTACTTC. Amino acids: CSAPRTTQYF.